The clone carrying this T cell receptor (beta chain) has just a few counts. Trimming shortened V by 7 bases and J by 6 bases, and 13 bases separated the two germline ends. Germline V lookup: CDR1 SGHNT, CDR2 YYREEE (reference sequence). The CDR3 is 12 amino acids. These data belong to a study of blood T cell repertoires in COVID-19. TCRdb's table, derived via immunoSEQ multiplex PCR, lists solely in-frame clones and lacks some. The sample consists of 200,000 to 250,000 clones, about 86% of them appearing once. The source is a man in his 60s who had recovered from COVID-19. The sample taken for sequencing was peripheral blood. The chain recombines TRBV5-4 with TRBJ1-2; unclear D gene. CDR3: CASGLGADGYTF. The DNA for the CDR3 is TGTGCCAGCGGTCTGGGAGCTGATGGCTACACCTTC.